The next 5 T cell receptor beta chains were all read from a single sample in a study of T cell changes during pregnancy in multiple sclerosis. The data were produced by immunoSEQ multiplex PCR, yet TCRdb's version contains in-frame clones alone and is incomplete. The sample includes around 77,000 clones, just over 90% seen only once; the top ten take approximately 1.1%. The source was peripheral blood, collected in the third trimester of pregnancy. Receptors were obtained from a female donor with multiple sclerosis, enrolled in a pregnancy study.

This chain joins TRBV2 and TRBJ2-2; the D gene is possibly TRBD2 (6 bases). The length of the CDR3 is 14 residues. Germline CDR1 reads SNHLY; CDR2 reads FYNNEI. The ends were cut back, 5 bases at V and 4 bases at J, with 11 bases in the middle. This CDR3 is CASSSSVGTGELFF. CDR3 in DNA: TGTGCCAGCAGTTCTAGCGTGGGCACCGGGGAGCTGTTTTTT.

The rearrangement joins TRBV4-3 to TRBJ2-2; 9 positions agree with TRBD2. Germline V gene lookup returns CDR1 LGHNA and CDR2 YSLEER. The V and J ends lost 2 bases and 6 bases, in that order; junction bases with no gene match: 4. The CDR3 is 15 amino acids. CDR3 nucleotide sequence: TGCGCCAGCAGCCAAAGCGGGAGGAAGGCCGGGGAGCTGTTTTTT. It is translated as CASSQSGRKAGELFF.

The chain employs TRBV19 and TRBJ1-1; the D gene is possibly TRBD1 (5 bases). Trimming cost V 4 bases and J 1 base, with 7 bases left between them. This CDR3 contains 13 residues. Germline CDR1 reads LNHDA; CDR2 reads SQIVND (reference sequence). CDR3 bases: TGTGCCAGTAGTACCCAGGGGAACACTGAAGCTTTCTTT. It translates to CASSTQGNTEAFF.

J is TRBJ2-4 and V is TRBV7-3; weak D call: TRBD2 (7 bases). This CDR3 has 18 residues. Per germline, CDR1 SGHTA and CDR2 FQGTGA. Trimming took off 2 bases at V and 0 bases at J, with 17 bases between the two ends. The CDR3 sequence: CASSLLGGGPLAKNIQYF. Written as DNA, the CDR3 is TGTGCCAGCAGCTTATTGGGAGGGGGGCCTTTAGCCAAAAACATTCAGTACTTC. The full variable domain, in which reference TRBV7-3 and TRBJ2-4 provide the parts outside the CDR3, is GAGVSQTPSNKVTEKGKYVELRCDPISGHTALYWYRQSLGQGPEFLIYFQGTGAADDSGLPNDRFFAVRPEGSVSTLKIQRTERGDSAVYLCASSLLGGGPLAKNIQYFGAGTRLSVL.

V and J are TRBV28 and TRBJ2-3; 7 positions match TRBD2. This CDR3 comprises 16 residues. The germline V gene has CDR1 MDHEN and CDR2 SYDVKM. The trim removed 2 bases at V and 3 bases at J, leaving 8 bases unmatched. CDR3 residues: CASSLARAAGTDTQYF. The CDR3 coding sequence is TGTGCCAGCAGTTTAGCTAGGGCAGCGGGAACAGATACGCAGTATTTT. The full variable domain, with the rest looked up from reference TRBV28 and TRBJ2-3, is DVKVTQSSRYLVKRTGEKVFLECVQDMDHENMFWYRQDPGLGLRLIYFSYDVKMKEKGDIPEGYSVSREKKERFSLILESASTNQTSMYLCASSLARAAGTDTQYFGPGTRLTVL.